This passage covers 17 T cell receptor beta chains from one sample sequenced in a study of OX40 agonist ivuxolimab in advanced cancers. Here immunoSEQ multiplex PCR was the method, and the copy in TCRdb shows in-frame clones only, minus some. The sample contains 90,000 to 100,000 clones, approximately 90% of which appear only once. The material was CD4+ or CD8+ T cells sorted from blood, obtained in a trial of the OX40 agonist ivuxolimab. These receptors were taken from an adult with an advanced solid tumor such as melanoma, head and neck, liver or kidney cancer.

This clone showed up just a few times. The DNA for the CDR3 is TGTGCCTGGAGTAGGGTAGCCTTTGAAAAACTGTTTTTT. Its protein is CAWSRVAFEKLFF. V gene TRBV30 combines with J gene TRBJ1-4; D unclear. V was shortened by 2 bases and J by 7 bases, with 11 bases between the two germline ends. From germline, CDR1 is GTSNPN and CDR2 SVGIG (reference sequence). The CDR3 length is 13 residues.

V usage is TRBV7-9 and J usage is TRBJ2-1, with a possible D match to TRBD2 (5 bases). Germline V gene sequence: CDR1 SEHNR, CDR2 FQNEAQ (reference sequence). The CDR3 runs 14 residues. Trimming left V 5 bases short and J 11 bases short, with 19 bases between. CDR3 region: CASSPGNSWPKQFF. The CDR3 DNA sequence: TGTGCCAGCAGCCCGGGGAATTCATGGCCAAAGCAGTTCTTC.

V is TRBV23-1 and J is TRBJ1-5, with 8 bases that match TRBD1. TRBV23-1 is an open reading frame whose function is uncertain. The CDR3 has 12 amino acids. V gave up 9 bases and J gave up 15 bases; unmatched junction bases: 13. The CDR3 reads CARTNGQGGRHF. CDR3 bases: TGCGCCAGGACCAACGGACAGGGCGGGAGGCATTTT.

This clone has just a few counts. This chain uses TRBV9 with TRBJ1-4; D possibly corresponds to TRBD1 (5 bases). Per germline, CDR1 SGDLS and CDR2 YYNGEE. V lost 4 bases to trimming and J lost 8 bases, with 12 bases between them. The length of the CDR3 is 13 residues. CDR3 loop: CASSPDSGEKLFF. CDR3 DNA sequence: TGTGCCAGCAGCCCCGACAGCGGAGAAAAACTGTTTTTT.

V and J are TRBV5-1 and TRBJ2-2; 11 bases agree with TRBD2. The CDR3 runs to 16 residues. From germline, CDR1 is SGHRS and CDR2 YFSETQ. With V trimmed by 0 bases and J by 2 bases, 0 bases remained unmatched. The CDR3 nucleotides read TGCGCCAGCAGCTTGGGACTAGCGGGAAACACCGGGGAGCTGTTTTTT. Its protein product is CASSLGLAGNTGELFF.

This chain joins TRBV4-1 and TRBJ2-2; 12 bases match TRBD2. Germline CDR1 reads MGHRA; CDR2 reads YSYEKL. CDR3 size: 17 residues. Trimming took 1 base from V and 7 from J; bases not matched to a gene: 7. CDR3 in amino acids: CASSQVGLAGPIGELFF. CDR3 bases: TGCGCCAGCAGCCAAGTTGGACTAGCGGGACCGATCGGGGAGCTGTTTTTT.

This clone appeared a few times. The rearrangement joins TRBV28 to TRBJ1-2; perhaps TRBD1 as D (6 bases). The germline CDR1 and CDR2 sequences are MDHEN and SYDVKM. Trimming cost V 5 bases and J 10 bases, with 11 bases left between them. The CDR3 is 11 amino acids. The CDR3: CASSPPGAYTF. The DNA of the CDR3 is TGTGCCAGCAGTCCCCCAGGGGCCTACACCTTC.

CDR3 nucleotide sequence: TGTGCCAGCGGGGGGGGACTAGCGGGATCAGATACGCAGTATTTT. It codes for CASGGGLAGSDTQYF. V and J are TRBV4-2 and TRBJ2-3, with 13 bases lining up with TRBD2. From germline, CDR1 is LGHNA and CDR2 YNFKEQ. The junction had 6 bases not matched to a gene; V was cut back by 8 bases and J by 4 bases. There are 15 residues in the CDR3.

The chain has TRBV28 and TRBJ2-7; TRBD2 agrees at 10 bases. V lost 5 bases to trimming and J lost 1 base; unmatched junction nucleotides: 5. This CDR3 region has 15 residues. Germline loops: CDR1 MDHEN, CDR2 SYDVKM. CDR3 loop: CASSPSGSPSYEQYF. DNA for the CDR3: TGTGCCAGCAGTCCTAGCGGGAGCCCTTCCTACGAGCAGTACTTC.

The chain employs TRBV4-1 and TRBJ1-3, with 10 bases fitting TRBD1. CDR1 and CDR2 (germline): MGHRA, YSYEKL. This CDR3 has 18 amino acids. V lost 4 bases to trimming and J lost 1 base; unmatched junction nucleotides: 10. In DNA, the CDR3 is TGCGCCAGCAGCCGACCGGGACAGGGGACCCAATCTGGAAACACCATATATTTT. Translation: CASSRPGQGTQSGNTIYF.

The V gene is TRBV11-2, the J gene TRBJ2-1; D possibly corresponds to TRBD2 (5 bases). Germline loops: CDR1 SGHAT, CDR2 FQNNGV. The CDR3 has 16 amino acids. V was trimmed by 5 bases and J by 2 bases, leaving 16 bases between them. The CDR3 here is CASSPLDGKTYNEQFF. In nucleotides, the CDR3 is TGTGCCAGCAGCCCCCTGGACGGGAAAACCTACAATGAGCAGTTCTTC.

The chain combines TRBV21-1 with TRBJ2-1; the listed D gene, TRBD1, was not tested against the DNA. TRBV21-1 corresponds to a pseudogene. This CDR3 comprises 17 residues. CDR3 coding DNA: TGTGCCAGCAGCAAAGCGGGAAAGGGGAAGTCCTACAATGAGCAGTTCTTC. This codes for CASSKAGKGKSYNEQFF.

The chain carries TRBV6-1 and TRBJ2-3; D may correspond to TRBD1 or TRBD2 (5 bases each). The CDR3 contains 15 residues. V was clipped by 5 bases and J by 2 bases, with 14 bases between them. Germline V lookup: CDR1 MNHNS, CDR2 SASEGT. CDR3 amino acids: CASSPGRPLTDTQYF. For the CDR3, the DNA is TGTGCCAGCAGTCCGGGACGGCCACTCACAGATACGCAGTATTTT.

The chain carries TRBV5-6 and TRBJ2-7; 10 positions agree with TRBD1. The V and J ends lost 5 bases and 6 bases, in that order; junction bases with no gene match: 11. The CDR3 runs 15 residues. Germline CDR1 is SGHDT and CDR2 is YYEEEE. CDR3 sequence (DNA): TGTGCCAGCAGGGGGGCCGGGACAGGGGTGCGCGAGCAGTACTTC. It codes for CASRGAGTGVREQYF.

The rearrangement links TRBV18 to TRBJ2-1, with 9 bases that match TRBD2. The V segment lost 2 bases and the J segment 6 bases; nucleotides outside the gene matches: 5. From germline, CDR1 is KGHSH and CDR2 LQKENI. The CDR3 is 15 residues long. The CDR3, as DNA: TGTGCCAGCTCACCATTAGCGGGAGTTTCCAATGAGCAGTTCTTC. It encodes CASSPLAGVSNEQFF.

The rearrangement links TRBV7-2 to TRBJ2-7; D is uncertain. The CDR3 is 13 residues long. Per germline, CDR1 SGHTA and CDR2 FQGNSA. The ends were cut back, 3 bases at V and 3 bases at J, with 9 bases in the middle. The CDR3 DNA sequence: TGTGCCAGCAGCTTGGCAAATTACTACGAGCAGTACGTC. Translation gives CASSLANYYEQYV.

The chain joins TRBV7-3 to TRBJ2-2, with D uncertain. The germline gives CDR1 SGHTA, CDR2 FQGTGA. Trimming cost V 5 bases and J 1 base, with 14 bases left between them. This CDR3 region has 16 residues. DNA of the CDR3: TGTGCCAGCAGCCGCATTAGGGCGGTGAACACCGGGGAGCTGTTTTTT. This codes for CASSRIRAVNTGELFF. Variable domain in full (rest from reference TRBV7-3 and TRBJ2-2): GAGVSQTPSNKVTEKGKYVELRCDPISGHTALYWYRQSLGQGPEFLIYFQGTGAADDSGLPNDRFFAVRPEGSVSTLKIQRTERGDSAVYLCASSRIRAVNTGELFFGEGSRLTVL.